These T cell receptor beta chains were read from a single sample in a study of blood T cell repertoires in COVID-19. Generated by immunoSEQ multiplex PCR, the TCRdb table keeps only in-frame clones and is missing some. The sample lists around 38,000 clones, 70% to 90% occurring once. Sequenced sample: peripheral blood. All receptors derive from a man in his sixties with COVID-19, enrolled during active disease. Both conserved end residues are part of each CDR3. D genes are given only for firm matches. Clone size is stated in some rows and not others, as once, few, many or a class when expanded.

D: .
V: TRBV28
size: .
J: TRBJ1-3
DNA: TGTGCCAGCCACCCCGCGGGGACCGGAAACACCATATATTTT
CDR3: CASHPAGTGNTIYF

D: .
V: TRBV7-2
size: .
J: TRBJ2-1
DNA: TGTGCCAGCAACGGACAGAGCTCCTACAATGAGCAGTTCTTC
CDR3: CASNGQSSYNEQFF

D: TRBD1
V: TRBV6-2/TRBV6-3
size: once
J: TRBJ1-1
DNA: TGTGCCAGCACCCCGGACAGGGCCACTGAAGCTTTCTTT
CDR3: CASTPDRATEAFF

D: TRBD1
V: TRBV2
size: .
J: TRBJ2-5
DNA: TGTGCCAGCAGTGAAATATGGGGACAGGGATCCCAAGAGACCCAGTACTTC
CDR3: CASSEIWGQGSQETQYF

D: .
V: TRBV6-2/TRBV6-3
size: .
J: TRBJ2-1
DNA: TGTGCCAGCAGTTCGGGACTGCGGGGGTTCTTC
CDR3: CASSSGLRGFF

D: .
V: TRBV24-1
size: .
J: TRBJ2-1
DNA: TGTGCCACCAGTGATTACGGGAACCTTTTCTTC
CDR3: CATSDYGNLFF

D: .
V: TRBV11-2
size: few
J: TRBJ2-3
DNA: TGTGCCAGCAGCCTCCTCCGCACAGATACGCAGTATTTT
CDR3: CASSLLRTDTQYF

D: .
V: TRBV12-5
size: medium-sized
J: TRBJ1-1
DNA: TGTGCTAGTGGTTTCAGGACAGCCTCTTTCTCTGAAGCTTTCTTT
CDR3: CASGFRTASFSEAFF

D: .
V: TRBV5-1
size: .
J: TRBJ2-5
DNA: TGCGCCAGCACCAACGGCGGCTCGGGCGGGCAGACCCAGTACTTC
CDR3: CASTNGGSGGQTQYF

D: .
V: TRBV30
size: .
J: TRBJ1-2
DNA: TGTGCCTGGAACCCTGGACAGTCCTATGGCTACACCTTC
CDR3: CAWNPGQSYGYTF

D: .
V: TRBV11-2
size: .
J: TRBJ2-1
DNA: TGTGCCAGCAGCCTCGGGAAGATTTTTGAGCAGTTCTTC
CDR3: CASSLGKIFEQFF

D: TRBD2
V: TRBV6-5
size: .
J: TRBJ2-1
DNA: TGTGCCAGCAGTTTAGCGGGTAAGGATGAGCAGTTCTTC
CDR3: CASSLAGKDEQFF

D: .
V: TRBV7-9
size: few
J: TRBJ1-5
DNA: TGTGCCAGCAGCTCCGGACAGCAGGAGCCCCAGCATTTT
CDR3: CASSSGQQEPQHF

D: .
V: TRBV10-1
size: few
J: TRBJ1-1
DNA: TGCGCCAGCAGTGAGTCTTTCGGGAGGAACACTGAAGCTTTCTTT
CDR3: CASSESFGRNTEAFF

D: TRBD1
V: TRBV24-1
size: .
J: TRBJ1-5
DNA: TGTGCCACCAGTGAGGGAGACAGGGAATGGCAGCCCCAGCATTTT
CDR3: CATSEGDREWQPQHF

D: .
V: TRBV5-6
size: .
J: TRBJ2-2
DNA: TGTGCCAGCAGCTGGGACAGCGGGTTGAACACCGGGGAGCTGTTTTTT
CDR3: CASSWDSGLNTGELFF

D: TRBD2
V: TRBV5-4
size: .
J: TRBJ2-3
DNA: TGTGCCAGCAGCCTAGCGGGAGCAGGCACAGATACGCAGTATTTT
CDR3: CASSLAGAGTDTQYF

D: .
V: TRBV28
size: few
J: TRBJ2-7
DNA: TGTGCCAGCAGTTTTCAGGGGACCTACGAGCAGTACTTC
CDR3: CASSFQGTYEQYF

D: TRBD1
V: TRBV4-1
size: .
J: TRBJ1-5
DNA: TGCGCCAGCAGCCAGGGACAGGGTGAGGGTCAGCCCCAGCATTTT
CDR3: CASSQGQGEGQPQHF

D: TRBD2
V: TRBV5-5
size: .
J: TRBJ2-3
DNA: TGTGCCAGCATCCGGCTAGCGGGTGCCACAGATACGCAGTATTTT
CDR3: CASIRLAGATDTQYF

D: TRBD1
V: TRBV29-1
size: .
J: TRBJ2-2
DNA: TGCAGCGTTCGGACAGGGAACACCGGGGAGCTGTTTTTT
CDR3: CSVRTGNTGELFF

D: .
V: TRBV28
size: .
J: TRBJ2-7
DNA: TGTGCCAGCAGTTTAAGCAGGGTGAGGATACGCGAGCAGTACTTC
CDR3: CASSLSRVRIREQYF

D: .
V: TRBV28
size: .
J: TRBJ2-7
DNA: TGTGCCAGCAGTCGGGACTTTATGTACGAGCAGTACTTC
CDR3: CASSRDFMYEQYF

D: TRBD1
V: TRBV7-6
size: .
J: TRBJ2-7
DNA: TGTGCCAGCAGCGCGCGACAGGGGTCCTCCTACGAGCAGTACTTC
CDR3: CASSARQGSSYEQYF

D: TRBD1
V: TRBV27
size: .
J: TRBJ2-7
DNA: TGTGCCAGCAGTGCCCTTACAGGGGCCTACGAGCAGTACTTC
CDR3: CASSALTGAYEQYF

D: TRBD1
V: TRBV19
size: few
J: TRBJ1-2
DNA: TGTGCCAGTAGTCCTCGACAGGGGGCGAACTATGGCTACACCTTC
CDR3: CASSPRQGANYGYTF

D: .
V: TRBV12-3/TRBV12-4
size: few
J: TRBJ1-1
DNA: TGTGCCAGCACCCTACAGGGCACTGAAGCTTTCTTT
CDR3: CASTLQGTEAFF